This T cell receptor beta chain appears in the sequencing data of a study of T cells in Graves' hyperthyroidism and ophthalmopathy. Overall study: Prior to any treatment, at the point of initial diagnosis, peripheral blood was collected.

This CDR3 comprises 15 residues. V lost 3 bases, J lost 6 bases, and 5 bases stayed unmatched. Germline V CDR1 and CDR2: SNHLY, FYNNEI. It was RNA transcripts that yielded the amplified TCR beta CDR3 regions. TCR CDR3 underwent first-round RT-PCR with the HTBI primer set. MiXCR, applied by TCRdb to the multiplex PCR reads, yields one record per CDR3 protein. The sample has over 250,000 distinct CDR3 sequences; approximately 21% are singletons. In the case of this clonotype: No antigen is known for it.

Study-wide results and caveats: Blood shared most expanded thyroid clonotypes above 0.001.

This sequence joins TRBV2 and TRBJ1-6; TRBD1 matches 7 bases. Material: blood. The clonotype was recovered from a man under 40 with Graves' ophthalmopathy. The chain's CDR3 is CASSDGSGGNSPLHF. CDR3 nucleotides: TGTGCCAGCAGTGACGGTTCAGGGGGTAATTCACCCCTCCACTTT.